The table lists the clone carrying this T cell receptor (beta chain) with a few counts. The assay was immunoSEQ multiplex PCR, and TCRdb's table has in-frame clones only and misses some. The table lists a few hundred thousand clones, about 88% of them singletons, with roughly 6.7% in the top ten. These data belong to a study of blood T cell repertoires in COVID-19. Study-wide background: Acute and convalescent COVID-19 samples came from the United States, Italy and Spain.

The clonotype comes from a woman between 45 and 65 years old who had been exposed to COVID-19. The specimen sequenced was PBMCs or T cells enriched from blood (not recorded which).

The CDR3 reads CASSLSDDSPQYF. CDR3 coding DNA: TGTGCCAGCAGTTTATCGGACGACAGCCCGCAGTATTTT. V and J are TRBV27 and TRBJ2-3; D may be TRBD1 (5 bases). CDR3 length: 13 amino acids. Trimming cost V 0 bases and J 10 bases, with 11 bases left between them. Germline CDR1 is MNHEY and CDR2 is SMNVEV (reference sequence).